One and the same sample provided the 4 T cell receptor beta chains below, sequenced in a study of PD-1 blockade in classical Hodgkin lymphoma. Measured with immunoSEQ multiplex PCR; TCRdb has only the in-frame clones, and not every one. The profile shows more than 40,000 clones, 70% to 80% of them singletons. Described time point: cycle 4 day 1 (C4D1), after around six weeks of nivolumab. Every patient was affected by relapse after autologous stem cell transplantation, while exposure to brentuximab vedotin was not uniform. The sample here was peripheral blood mononuclear cells (PBMCs), taken before the fourth cycle of nivolumab. Receptors were obtained from a human donor with classical Hodgkin lymphoma.

The chain uses TRBV13 and TRBJ2-1; weak D call: TRBD2 (6 bases). The V gene's germline CDR1 is PRHDT and CDR2 FYEKMQ (reference sequence). Trimming pared 5 bases from V and 9 bases from J, leaving 17 bases between. This CDR3 is built from 14 residues. The CDR3 sequence: CASSQSTGSLEQFF. The DNA for the CDR3 is TGTGCCAGCAGCCAATCAACCGGGAGCCTTGAGCAGTTCTTC.

The chain couples TRBV4-2 to TRBJ1-2; TRBD1 matches 10 bases. Germline V gene sequence: CDR1 LGHNA, CDR2 YNFKEQ. V shed 4 bases, J shed 4 bases, and the junction held 12 bases outside the gene matches. The CDR3 length is 17 residues. The CDR3 sequence: CASSPEETGGAGYGYTF. Written as DNA, the CDR3 is TGTGCCAGCAGCCCTGAGGAGACAGGGGGCGCGGGCTATGGCTACACCTTC.

V is TRBV7-2 and J is TRBJ2-7; D might be TRBD1 (6 bases). Germline V CDR1 and CDR2: SGHTA, FQGNSA. The CDR3 is 12 amino acids. V was clipped by 5 bases and J by 3 bases, with 8 bases between them. DNA for the CDR3: TGTGCCAGCAGCGGGGACAACTACGAGCAGTACTTC. Protein: CASSGDNYEQYF.

This chain joins TRBV5-1 and TRBJ1-1; D remains unclear. Per germline, CDR1 SGHRS and CDR2 YFSETQ. The CDR3 is 13 residues long. Trimming removed 0 bases from V and 4 bases from J, with 7 bases in between. The CDR3 sequence: CASSLDTTTEAFF. CDR3 coding DNA: TGCGCCAGCAGCTTGGATACCACCACTGAAGCTTTCTTT.